This T cell receptor beta chain was sequenced during a study of siplizumab effects on memory and regulatory T cells. Study conclusions and caveats: In siplizumab cultures, the suppressive function of proliferating Tregs remained unconfirmed. Naive T cells seemed more diverse than memory cells; they also seemed major alloresponse contributors. Roughly 75-97% of proliferating CD4+ or CD8+ clones lacked a naive or memory phenotype that could be assigned.

Only one count was recorded for this clone. The antigen is unknown. Each sample contributed some 96,000 TCR templates to the assay. Produced via immunoSEQ multiplex PCR; TCRdb's table is partial and in-frame only. The profile shows more than 95,000 clones, more than 85% of them singletons. This clonotype was sampled from a human donor in good health. The sequenced sample consisted of Tregs sorted from blood.

The CDR3 DNA sequence: TGCGCCAGCAGCCAAGATTCAACAGGGGCCAACGTCCTGACTTTC. Amino acid sequence: CASSQDSTGANVLTF. This chain uses TRBV4-1 with TRBJ2-6; D is ambiguous. The germline CDR1 and CDR2 sequences are MGHRA and YSYEKL. The CDR3 covers 15 residues. V lost 0 bases to trimming and J lost 4 bases, with 7 bases between them.